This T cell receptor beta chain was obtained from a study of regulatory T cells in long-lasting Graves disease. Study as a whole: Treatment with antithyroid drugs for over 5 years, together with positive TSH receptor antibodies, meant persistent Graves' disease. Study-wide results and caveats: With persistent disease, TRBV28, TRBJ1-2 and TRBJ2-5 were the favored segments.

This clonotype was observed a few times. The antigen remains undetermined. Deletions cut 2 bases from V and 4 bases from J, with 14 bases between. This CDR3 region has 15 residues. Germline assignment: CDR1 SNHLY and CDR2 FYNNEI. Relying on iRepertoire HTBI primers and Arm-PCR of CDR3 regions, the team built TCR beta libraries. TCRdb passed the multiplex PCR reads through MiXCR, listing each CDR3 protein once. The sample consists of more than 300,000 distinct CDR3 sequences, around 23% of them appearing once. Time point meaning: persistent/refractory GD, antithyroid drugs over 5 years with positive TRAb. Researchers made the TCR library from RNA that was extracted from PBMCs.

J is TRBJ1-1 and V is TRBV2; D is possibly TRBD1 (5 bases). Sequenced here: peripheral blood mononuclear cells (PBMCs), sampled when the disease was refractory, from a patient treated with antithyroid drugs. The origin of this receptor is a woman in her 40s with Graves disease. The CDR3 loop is CASSESGVWGTEAFF. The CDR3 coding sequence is TGTGCCAGCAGTGAATCGGGGGTTTGGGGCACTGAAGCTTTCTTT.